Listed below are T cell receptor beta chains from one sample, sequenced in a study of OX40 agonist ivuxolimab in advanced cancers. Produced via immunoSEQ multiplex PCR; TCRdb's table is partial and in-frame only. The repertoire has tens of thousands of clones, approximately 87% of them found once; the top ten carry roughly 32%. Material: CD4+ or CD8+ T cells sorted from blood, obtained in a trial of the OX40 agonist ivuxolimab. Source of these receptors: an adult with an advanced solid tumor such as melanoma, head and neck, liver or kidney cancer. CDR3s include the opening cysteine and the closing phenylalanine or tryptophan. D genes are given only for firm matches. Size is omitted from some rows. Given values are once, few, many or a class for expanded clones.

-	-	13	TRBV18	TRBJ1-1	TGTGCCAGCTCCCTGGGGCCGAACACTGAAGCTTTCTTT	CASSLGPNTEAFF
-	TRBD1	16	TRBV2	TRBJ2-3	TGTGCCAGCAGCCTCCGGGGACAGGGGTACACAGATACGCAGTATTTT	CASSLRGQGYTDTQYF
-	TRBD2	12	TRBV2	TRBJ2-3	TGTACAAGCGGGGTTAGCACAGATACGCAGTATTTT	CTSGVSTDTQYF
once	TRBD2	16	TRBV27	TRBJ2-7	TGTGCCAGCAAAGGGACTAGCGGGGCCAAGACTCGCGAGCAGTACTTC	CASKGTSGAKTREQYF
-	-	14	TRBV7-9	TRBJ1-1	TGTGCCAGCAGCCCGGGACTTGGGGACACTGAAGCTTTCTTT	CASSPGLGDTEAFF
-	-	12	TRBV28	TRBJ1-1	TGTGCCAGCACTGAGCCGAACACTGAAGCTTTCTTT	CASTEPNTEAFF
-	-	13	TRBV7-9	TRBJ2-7	TGTGCCAGCAGCTTAGCAGGGGGGGACGAGCAGTACTTC	CASSLAGGDEQYF
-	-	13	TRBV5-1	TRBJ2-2	TGCGCCAGCAGCTCACAGGGCTCCGGGGAGCTGTTTTTT	CASSSQGSGELFF
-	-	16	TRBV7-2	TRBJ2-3	TGTGCCAGCAGCGAGACGGGGGCGCCGGGCACAGATACGCAGTATTTT	CASSETGAPGTDTQYF
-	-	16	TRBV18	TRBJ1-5	TGTGCCAGCTCACAAGGACTGTTCAATAGCAATCAGCCCCAGCATTTT	CASSQGLFNSNQPQHF
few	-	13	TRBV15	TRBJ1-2	TGTGCCACCAGCAACCAGGGAAACTATGGCTACACCTTC	CATSNQGNYGYTF
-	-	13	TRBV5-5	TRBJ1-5	TGTGCCAGCAGCCCTCCGGGGTTCGGAGCCCAGCATTTT	CASSPPGFGAQHF
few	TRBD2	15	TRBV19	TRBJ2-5	TGTGCCAGTAGTATAGAACTAGCGGGAGGAGAGACCCAGTACTTC	CASSIELAGGETQYF
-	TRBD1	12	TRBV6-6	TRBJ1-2	TGTGCCAGCAGTACGACAGGGGATGGCTACACCTTC	CASSTTGDGYTF
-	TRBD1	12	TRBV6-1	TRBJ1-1	TGTGCCAGCAGTCCAGAGGGGGCTCGAGCTTTCTTT	CASSPEGARAFF
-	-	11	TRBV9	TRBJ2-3	TGTGCCAGCAGCGTAGATGGCCCCCCGTATTTT	CASSVDGPPYF
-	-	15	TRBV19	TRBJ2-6	TGTGCCAGTAGTATAGTTCAGGCTGGGGCCAACGTCCTGACTTTC	CASSIVQAGANVLTF
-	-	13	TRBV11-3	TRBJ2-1	TGTGCCAGCAGCTTATCCAACAACAATGAGCAGTTCTTC	CASSLSNNNEQFF
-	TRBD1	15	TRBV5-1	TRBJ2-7	TGCGCCAGCAGCAGGGGGGCAGGGGGCATGGACGAGCAGTACTTC	CASSRGAGGMDEQYF
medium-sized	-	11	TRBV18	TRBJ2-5	TGTGCCAGCTCACCTCAAGAGACCCAGTACTTC	CASSPQETQYF
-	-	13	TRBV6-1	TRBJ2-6	TGTGCCAACAGGACCTCTGGGGCCAACGTCCTGACTTTC	CANRTSGANVLTF
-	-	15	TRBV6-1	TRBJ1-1	TGTGCCAGCAGCAAAACCACAGGGAGTGGGACTGAAGCTTTCTTT	CASSKTTGSGTEAFF
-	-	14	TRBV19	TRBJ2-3	TGTGCCAGTAGTGGGGACCACTGGGGAGATACGCAGTATTTT	CASSGDHWGDTQYF
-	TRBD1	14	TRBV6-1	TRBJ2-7	TGTGCCAGCAGTGCGGACAGGAACTCCTACGAGCAGTACTTC	CASSADRNSYEQYF
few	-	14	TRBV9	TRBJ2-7	TGTGCCAGCACCAAGACAGGCCTATCCTACGAGCAGTACTTC	CASTKTGLSYEQYF
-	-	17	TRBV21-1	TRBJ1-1	TGTGCCAGCAGCAAAGTTGGGACACCAAGGAGGCCCACTGAAGCTTTCTTT	CASSKVGTPRRPTEAFF
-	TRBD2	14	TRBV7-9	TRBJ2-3	TGTGCCAGCACCCTTACGGGGGGAACAGATACGCAGTATTTT	CASTLTGGTDTQYF
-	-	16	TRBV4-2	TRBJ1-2	TGTGCCAGCAGCCAAGAATTTGGGGGCGCTATGGGTGGCTACACCTTC	CASSQEFGGAMGGYTF
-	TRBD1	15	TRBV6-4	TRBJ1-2	TGTGCCAGCAGGCCATCGGGACAGGCTAACTATGGCTACACCTTC	CASRPSGQANYGYTF
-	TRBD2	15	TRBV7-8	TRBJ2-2	TGTGCCAGCAGGCGGACTAGCGGGAACACCGGGGAGCTGTTTTTT	CASRRTSGNTGELFF
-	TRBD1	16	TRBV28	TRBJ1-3	TGTGCCAGCGGACCCGGGACAGGGGACTCTGGAAACACCATATATTTT	CASGPGTGDSGNTIYF
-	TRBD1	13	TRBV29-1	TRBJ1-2	TGCAGCGTTGGGGACAGGGGGCACTATGGCTACACCTTC	CSVGDRGHYGYTF
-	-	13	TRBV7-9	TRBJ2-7	TGTGCCAGCAGCCGTGGACAGACCTACGAGCAGTACTTC	CASSRGQTYEQYF
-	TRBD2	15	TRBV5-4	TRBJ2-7	TGTGCCAGCAGTCCCGGGGGGTCCCGAATCCACGAGCAGTACTTC	CASSPGGSRIHEQYF
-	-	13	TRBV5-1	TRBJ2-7	TGCGCCGGCAGCCCGGGGCCAAACTACGAGCAGTACTTC	CAGSPGPNYEQYF
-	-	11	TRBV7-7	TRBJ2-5	TGTGCCAGCGGGGCCCAAGAGACCCAGTACTTC	CASGAQETQYF
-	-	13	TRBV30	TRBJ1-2	TGTGCCTGGACCTCTGGCTCTAACTATGGCTACACCTTC	CAWTSGSNYGYTF
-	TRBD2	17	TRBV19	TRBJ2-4	TGTGCCAGTAGGTCGCTAGCGGGGGGCCTAACCAAAAACATTCAGTACTTC	CASRSLAGGLTKNIQYF
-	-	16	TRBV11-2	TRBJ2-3	TGTGCCAGCAGCTTAGCAGGAACCGGGGGCACAGATACGCAGTATTTT	CASSLAGTGGTDTQYF
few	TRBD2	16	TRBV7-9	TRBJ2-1	TGTGCCACGTATATGGGGACTAGCGGGCGTAACAATGAGCAGTTCTTC	CATYMGTSGRNNEQFF
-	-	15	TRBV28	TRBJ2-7	TGTGCCAGCACCCCCTTGGGCACTCACTCCTACGAGCAGTACTTC	CASTPLGTHSYEQYF
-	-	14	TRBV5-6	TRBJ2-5	TGTGCCAGCAGCGCCGGGCCTATGGGAGAGACCCAGTACTTC	CASSAGPMGETQYF
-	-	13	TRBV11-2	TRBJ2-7	TGTGCCAGCAGCTCCGGACTGTCCTACGAGCAGTACTTC	CASSSGLSYEQYF